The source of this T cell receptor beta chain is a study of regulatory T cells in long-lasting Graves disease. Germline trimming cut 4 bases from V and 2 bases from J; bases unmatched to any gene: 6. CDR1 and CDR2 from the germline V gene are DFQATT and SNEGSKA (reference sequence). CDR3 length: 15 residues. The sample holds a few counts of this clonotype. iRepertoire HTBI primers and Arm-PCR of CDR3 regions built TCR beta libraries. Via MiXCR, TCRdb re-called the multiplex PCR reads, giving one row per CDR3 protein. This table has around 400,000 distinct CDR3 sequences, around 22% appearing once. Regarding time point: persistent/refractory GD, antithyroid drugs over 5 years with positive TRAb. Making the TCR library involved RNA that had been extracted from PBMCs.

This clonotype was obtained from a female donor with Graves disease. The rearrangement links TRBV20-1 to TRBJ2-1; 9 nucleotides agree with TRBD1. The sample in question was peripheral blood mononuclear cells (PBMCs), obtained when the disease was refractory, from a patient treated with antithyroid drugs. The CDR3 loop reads CSAINRDRAYNEQFF. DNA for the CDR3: TGCAGTGCTATTAACCGGGACAGGGCCTACAATGAGCAGTTCTTC.